A single sample is the source of the 7 T cell receptor beta chains below, sequenced in a study of blood T cell repertoires in COVID-19. Sequencing was performed with immunoSEQ multiplex PCR; in TCRdb, only in-frame clones are kept and a portion is missing. The table lists 120,000 to 150,000 clones, more than 70% of them singletons. The sample taken for sequencing was peripheral blood. These receptors were taken from a woman aged 55-69 years with acute or convalescent COVID-19.

The chain has TRBV5-4 and TRBJ1-1; 10 bases fit TRBD1. With V trimmed by 3 bases and J by 2 bases, 4 bases remained unmatched. The CDR3 totals 15 residues. Germline-derived CDR1 and CDR2 are SGHNT and YYREEE (reference sequence). CDR3 bases: TGTGCCAGCAGCTCTCCGACAGGGGGCAACACTGAAGCTTTCTTT. Its protein product is CASSSPTGGNTEAFF.

This chain uses TRBV29-1 with TRBJ1-1; D possibly corresponds to TRBD1 (6 bases). Germline CDR1 reads SQVTM; CDR2 reads ANQGSEA. CDR3 size: 15 residues. V dropped 5 bases and J dropped 1 base, with 17 bases sitting between them. CDR3 coding DNA: TGCAGCGTTCCTGGGGGGGGGCAACCGAACACTGAAGCTTTCTTT. Protein product: CSVPGGGQPNTEAFF.

The chain links TRBV9 to TRBJ2-5, with D perhaps matching TRBD2 (5 bases). Germline V gene lookup returns CDR1 SGDLS and CDR2 YYNGEE. CDR3 length: 13 residues. V gave up 4 bases and J gave up 1 base, with 8 bases separating them. CDR3 in DNA: TGTGCCAGCAGCTTCGGACTCCAAGAGACCCAGTACTTC. It encodes CASSFGLQETQYF. The full variable domain, completed using reference TRBV9 and TRBJ2-5, is DSGVTQTPKHLITATGQRVTLRCSPRSGDLSVYWYQQSLDQGLQFLIQYYNGEERAKGNILERFSAQQFPDLHSELNLSSLELGDSALYFCASSFGLQETQYFGPGTRLLVL.

V usage is TRBV6-5 and J usage is TRBJ2-7, with a tentative D call TRBD2 (7 bases). The germline V gene encodes CDR1 MNHEY and CDR2 SVGAGI. The CDR3 loop spans 14 amino acids. Deletions cut 6 bases from V and 4 bases from J, with 16 bases between. CDR3 nucleotides: TGTGCCAGCAGCCCCGGGGGGCGTAGATACGAGCAGTACTTC. This translates into CASSPGGRRYEQYF.

The chain carries TRBV6-4 and TRBJ2-3, with 9 bases identical to TRBD2. The CDR3 contains 17 residues. Unmatched junction bases numbered 11, after V lost 4 bases and J lost 3 bases. Germline V lookup: CDR1 MRHNA, CDR2 SNTAGT. The CDR3 bases are TGTGCCAGCAGTGTCGGCGGGGGGGCCAAGGGGACAGATACGCAGTATTTT. Translation: CASSVGGGAKGTDTQYF.

The V and J genes are TRBV30 and TRBJ1-1, with a weak D call TRBD1 (6 bases). Germline V gives CDR1 GTSNPN, CDR2 SVGIG (reference sequence). Between the trimmed V and J ends, which lost 5 bases and 4 bases, there was a span of 11 bases. This CDR3 region has 12 residues. The DNA of the CDR3 is TGTGCCTGGGGGGACACTGGCACTGAAGCTTTCTTT. It specifies CAWGDTGTEAFF.

The V gene is TRBV3-1 (or the pseudogene TRBV3-2), the J gene TRBJ2-1; a weak D match, TRBD1 (6 bases). CDR3 size: 16 residues. The germline V gene encodes CDR1 LGHDT and CDR2 YNNKEL (reference sequence). With 4 bases removed from V and 0 bases from J, the gap between germline ends came to 13 bases. The CDR3 nucleotides read TGTGCCAGCAGCCGAGTGGGGGCGAGCTCCTACAATGAGCAGTTCTTC. It specifies CASSRVGASSYNEQFF.